This T cell receptor beta chain emerged from a study of regulatory T cells in long-lasting Graves disease. Study results and limitations: Repertoires from persistent disease leaned toward TRBV28, TRBJ1-2 and TRBJ2-5. Persistent patients shared about 2,800 public clonotypes among themselves. Newly diagnosed patients shared fewer, at roughly 900.

Described time point: persistent/refractory GD, antithyroid drugs over 5 years with positive TRAb. From PBMCs, RNA was extracted and then used to make the TCR library. In Xi'an, China, an endocrinology department was the source of patients. Building of the TCR beta libraries involved iRepertoire HTBI primers and Arm-PCR of CDR3 regions. Original processing methods: Across the samples, identification revealed some 59 TRBV and 12 to 15 TRBJ segments. TCRdb re-called the multiplex PCR reads with MiXCR, one entry per CDR3 protein. The V and J calls were determined by TCRdb, not by the authors. The repertoire consists of 300,000 to 400,000 distinct CDR3 sequences, with 20% occurring once and the leading ten covering just under 30%. The length of the CDR3 is 13 residues. V lost 0 bases, J lost 5 bases, and 8 bases lay in between. Germline V CDR1 and CDR2: WSHSY, SAAADI. The sample holds many counts of this clonotype. Its target is unknown.

Sample: peripheral blood mononuclear cells (PBMCs), taken when the disease was refractory, from a patient treated with antithyroid drugs. V is TRBV10-2 and J is TRBJ2-7, with D unclear. The TCR sequence derives from a female donor with Graves disease. The DNA for the CDR3 is TGCGCCAGCAGTGAGTCGAAAAGCAACGAGCAGTACTTC. Translation gives CASSESKSNEQYF.